These T cell receptor beta chains were read from a single sample in a study of T cells in Graves' hyperthyroidism and ophthalmopathy. Each CDR3 protein gets one entry after TCRdb re-called the multiplex PCR reads with MiXCR. The data show just over 550,000 distinct CDR3 sequences, around 45% seen once. Sequencing was carried out using peripheral blood or thyroid tissue (not recorded which). These receptor sequences come from a young woman with Graves' hyperthyroidism. Both conserved end residues are part of each CDR3. The order of the fields is D gene, CDR3 length, clone size, J gene, V gene, CDR3 DNA, CDR3 protein. D genes are given only for firm matches. The size entry is marked missing in some rows and otherwise reads once, few, many or a size class.

TRBD1	15	NA	TRBJ1-4	TRBV9	TGTGCCAGCAGCCCAGAGGACAGGGTTGGGGAAAAACTGTTTTTT	CASSPEDRVGEKLFF
NA	14	many	TRBJ1-5	TRBV2	TGTGCCAGCAGTGGAGACTGGGGGAATCAGCCCCAGCATTTT	CASSGDWGNQPQHF
NA	14	many	TRBJ1-1	TRBV10-3	TGTGCCATCAGTGTACAGGGCTCCGATACTGAAGCTTTCTTT	CAISVQGSDTEAFF
NA	13	few	TRBJ2-7	TRBV24-1	TGTGCCACCAGCCAGCGGAACACCTACGAGCAGTACTTC	CATSQRNTYEQYF
NA	12	many	TRBJ1-3	TRBV7-8	TGTGCCAGCAGCCAACAAGGAAACACCATATATTTT	CASSQQGNTIYF
NA	15	many	TRBJ1-3	TRBV10-3	TGTGCCATCAGTGAGTCTCCGGGTTATGGAAACACCATATATTTT	CAISESPGYGNTIYF
NA	14	NA	TRBJ2-7	TRBV7-9	TGTGCCAGCAGCTTGGGGGCTAGCGGCTACGAGCAGTACTTC	CASSLGASGYEQYF
NA	14	NA	TRBJ1-2	TRBV2	TGTGCCAGCAGTGCTCGGACCGCGAACTATGGCTACACCTTC	CASSARTANYGYTF
NA	14	NA	TRBJ1-5	TRBV24-1	TGTGCCAGCAGTTTTGCAGGGAAGAATCAGCCCCAGCATTTT	CASSFAGKNQPQHF
NA	14	NA	TRBJ2-7	TRBV15	TGTGCCACCAGCAGAGATAACACTGCCTACGAGCAGTACTTC	CATSRDNTAYEQYF
NA	14	NA	TRBJ2-7	TRBV20-1	TGCAGTGCCCCGAAGGGCGGAAGCTCCTACGAGCAGTACTTC	CSAPKGGSSYEQYF
TRBD2	17	once	TRBJ2-5	TRBV7-2	TGTGCCAGCAGCTTAGGATTTCCTAGCGGGAGGAGGGAGACCCAGTACTTC	CASSLGFPSGRRETQYF
NA	15	NA	TRBJ2-5	TRBV15	TGTGCCACCAGCAGAGATAGGGCGGGGTCGGGGACCCAGTACTTC	CATSRDRAGSGTQYF
NA	19	NA	TRBJ1-6	TRBV2	TGTGCCAGCAGGTTCGATATGTCGGGACCGAGCTCCTATAATTCACCCCTCCACTTT	CASRFDMSGPSSYNSPLHF
NA	15	NA	TRBJ1-5	TRBV2	TGTGCCAGCAGCTATGGGACAACTCTCAATCAGCCCCAGCATTTT	CASSYGTTLNQPQHF
NA	15	once	TRBJ1-1	TRBV19	TGTGCCAGTAGTATAGGAGCCAGTCTGAACACTGAAGCTTTCTTT	CASSIGASLNTEAFF
TRBD2	13	many	TRBJ2-7	TRBV7-8	TGTGCCAGCAGCTCAGGGACTACGTACGAGCAGTACTTC	CASSSGTTYEQYF
NA	14	few	TRBJ1-5	TRBV7-2	TGTGCCAGCAGCCAGGGCAGAATCAATCAGCCCCAGCATTTT	CASSQGRINQPQHF
NA	13	NA	TRBJ1-1	TRBV7-9	TGTGCCAGCAGAAGGTGGGAGAACACTGAAGCTTTCTTT	CASRRWENTEAFF
NA	13	many	TRBJ1-5	TRBV24-1	TGTGCCACCAGTGCCCAGGGTGGGCAGCCCCAGCATTTT	CATSAQGGQPQHF
NA	13	many	TRBJ1-5	TRBV20-1	TGCAGTGCTAGTCGTGGTTTCGGTCAGCCCCAGCATTTT	CSASRGFGQPQHF
TRBD1	14	few	TRBJ1-1	TRBV11-1	TGTGCCAGCAGCTTGGTTTCACAGGGGGGTGAAGCTTTCTTT	CASSLVSQGGEAFF
NA	16	NA	TRBJ2-7	TRBV20-1	TGCAGTGCTAGACCCCTGATGGAGTCCACCCCCTACGAGCAGTACTTC	CSARPLMESTPYEQYF
NA	12	few	TRBJ1-1	TRBV7-9	TGTGCCAGCAGCTTAATTGCAGGGGAAGCTTTCTTT	CASSLIAGEAFF
NA	13	NA	TRBJ2-7	TRBV10-3	TGTGCCATCAGCAAGGACACGCCCTACGAGCAGTACTTC	CAISKDTPYEQYF
NA	16	NA	TRBJ1-3	TRBV7-9	TGTGCCAGCAGCGCCCCAAGCCGGGGGACGGGAAACACCATATATTTT	CASSAPSRGTGNTIYF
NA	12	once	TRBJ1-1	TRBV20-1	TGCAGTGCTTCCAGTACTAACACTGAAGCTTTCTTT	CSASSTNTEAFF
NA	15	many	TRBJ1-5	TRBV10-3	TGTGCCATCAGTGCCTCAGGGGCTGGGAATCAGCCCCAGCATTTT	CAISASGAGNQPQHF
NA	14	NA	TRBJ2-7	TRBV20-1	TGCAGTGCTAGAGATCCCAGGAGCTCCTACGAGCAGTACTTC	CSARDPRSSYEQYF
TRBD1	15	few	TRBJ1-4	TRBV7-9	TGTGCCAGCAGCACCTTAAAGGGGGCGGCGGAAAAACTGTTTTTT	CASSTLKGAAEKLFF
TRBD2	14	many	TRBJ2-7	TRBV29-1	TGCAGCGCAACCTCGGGACTAGCAGGCCACGAGCAGTACTTC	CSATSGLAGHEQYF
TRBD1	13	many	TRBJ2-2	TRBV19	TGTGCCAGTAGGGACAGGTACACCGGGGAGCTGTTTTTT	CASRDRYTGELFF
NA	13	many	TRBJ1-5	TRBV7-2	TGTGCCAGCAGCCCGGACAGAAATCAGCCCCAGCATTTT	CASSPDRNQPQHF
TRBD1	12	NA	TRBJ1-2	TRBV29-1	TGCAGCGTTGGGGCAGGGGGCAGGGACTACACCTTC	CSVGAGGRDYTF
NA	15	NA	TRBJ2-2	TRBV10-2	TGCGCCAGCAGCCAAGAGGGGCCCGCGTCCGGGGAGCTGTTTTTT	CASSQEGPASGELFF
NA	12	many	TRBJ1-1	TRBV3-1	TGTGCCAGCAGCCCGATAGGGCTAGCAGCTTTCTTT	CASSPIGLAAFF
TRBD2	15	many	TRBJ2-7	TRBV15	TGTGCCACCAGCAGAGATAGCGGGAGCGTCTACGAGCAGTACTTC	CATSRDSGSVYEQYF
NA	13	NA	TRBJ2-5	TRBV2	TGTGCCAGCAGTTCGGAGGGGCCGGAGACCCAGTACTTC	CASSSEGPETQYF
NA	13	NA	TRBJ1-6	TRBV5-1	TGCGCCAGCAGCTTGGAGTATAATTCACCCCTCCACTTT	CASSLEYNSPLHF
NA	12	NA	TRBJ1-1	TRBV19	TGTGCCAGTAGTAGGCCCGGGTCTGAAGCTTTCTTT	CASSRPGSEAFF
NA	17	many	TRBJ1-4	TRBV10-2	TGCGCCAGCAGTGAGCCGACTCCGGTAGGATCAGAAGAAAAACTGTTTTTT	CASSEPTPVGSEEKLFF
NA	15	NA	TRBJ1-1	TRBV20-1	TGCAGTGCTACCAGGGGTGCAGGAATGAACACTGAAGCTTTCTTT	CSATRGAGMNTEAFF
NA	13	few	TRBJ2-7	TRBV5-1	TGCGCCAGCAGCCAAGGGACGGCCCCCGAGCAGTACTTC	CASSQGTAPEQYF
TRBD1	15	NA	TRBJ2-7	TRBV2	TGTGCCAGCAGCCAAGGCGCGACAGGGTTATACGAGCAGTACTTC	CASSQGATGLYEQYF
NA	12	few	TRBJ1-1	TRBV2	TGTGCCAGCAGCAGGGAGGGGTCTGAAGCTTTCTTT	CASSREGSEAFF
NA	13	NA	TRBJ1-3	TRBV29-1	TGCAGCGTTGGGGGGCGTCATGGCTACACCATATATTTT	CSVGGRHGYTIYF